This TCR beta chain emerged from a study of memory CD4+ T cells and cytomegalovirus serostatus (dated by TCRdb to 2018 to 2020). At the level of the whole study: A total of about 35 healthy Belgian adults, of whom 9 were CMV seropositive and some 24 were CMV seronegative, were included in the cohort. To replicate a published TCR-based CMV serostatus classifier, the researchers sequenced the CD4+ memory TCRbeta repertoires of a Belgian cohort whose cytomegalovirus serostatus was known. Here is what the overall study found, with its caveats: Among the 150 to 200 previously reported CMV-associated TCRbeta sequences, about 71 showed up in the CD4+ memory repertoires, with each one found in between one and five individuals. The results were read as suggesting that the CMV-associated TCR signature is, for the most part, present in the CD4+ memory repertoire. On the Belgian cohort, the classifier built on the original framework reached a median bootstrapped AUC of about 0.95, with a 95% CI of 0.76-1.00. Unlike the original study, which covered naive and memory CD4+ and CD8+ populations, the Belgian study sequenced only CD4+CD45RO+ memory cells. CMV serostatus prediction reached a median bootstrapped AUC of nearly 0.96 with the original framework and 0.9 to 0.93 with a US-trained random forest.

A FACSAria II was used to sort memory CD4+ T cells, defined as single viable CD3+CD4+CD8-CD45RO+ cells. To determine CMV serostatus, a Roche Elecsys assay was used that detects serum IgG against CMV pp150, pp28, p38 and p52. After thawing, total CD4+ T cells were enriched by positive selection with CD4 magnetic microbeads. The samples came from a separate study whose specific focus was interrogating the CD4+ T cell memory repertoire. Peripheral blood mononuclear cells were isolated and cryopreserved according to standard operating procedures, and serum was stored at -80 degrees C. CD3-PerCP (BW264/56), CD4-APC (RPA-T4), CD45RO-PE (UCHT1) and CD8-Pacific Orange (3B5) antibodies were used for staining, and non-viable cells were excluded with Sytox blue. The Quick-DNA Microprep Kit was used to extract genomic DNA from the sorted cells. TCRbeta DNA was amplified with the immunoSEQ hsTCRbeta kit following the manufacturer's protocol. An Illumina MiSeq instrument was used to sequence the TCRbeta libraries. From the authors' description of their analysis: Removing out-of-frame sequences left roughly 2.4 million distinct TCRbeta sequences, an average of around 67,000 per individual. Two values were used to score each individual: the count of about 150 previously reported CMV-associated TCRbeta sequences and the total count of productive distinct TCRbeta sequences. A beta-binomial model was reimplemented in Python, and scikit-learn random forests with default parameters were trained on US cohort data. Classifier performance on the Belgian cohort was summarized as median AUC with percentile confidence intervals over 10,000 bootstrap iterations. The source is immuneACCESS, and TCRdb retained only in-frame sequences with V and J called. Part of the clones is not carried over; for the studies checked, unresolved V genes explain less than half of this, and the remainder is unexplained. That table is the source of V, J and clone size, and D and trimming were worked out from the DNA. The sample contains some 46,000 clones, around 74% of them found a single time. 0.61% of the sample comes from the top ten.

For this chain, trimming is 8 bases at the V end and 3 bases at the J end, and the number of junction bases without a gene match is 5. The CDR3 numbers 15 residues from cysteine through phenylalanine. The kept DNA is CDR3 alone, 45 bases in frame from the first base. CDR1 and CDR2, looked up from the germline V gene, are MGHDK and SYGVNS. As concerns this clone: The antigen this receptor binds is unknown. No quality values exist for individual bases; no much larger clone is one base distant.

The chain couples TRBV25-1 to TRBJ1-4; TRBD1 lines up with 11 middle nucleotides. The sample comprised memory CD4+ T cells from blood. The TCR originated in an adult in good health and CMV-seronegative. The CDR3 protein is CASVDRGLANEKLFF. In nucleotides, the sequence is TGTGCCAGCGTGGACAGGGGGCTTGCTAATGAAAAACTGTTTTTT.